A single sample gave rise to the 15 T cell receptor beta chains below, sequenced in a study of T cell responses to AZD1222 COVID-19 vaccine. Data came from immunoSEQ multiplex PCR; TCRdb stores just in-frame clones and leaves some out. The table lists approximately 100,000 clones, over 70% of them singletons. The sample here was peripheral blood, taken on day 0 of AZD1222 vaccination. These receptors were obtained from an adult in good health.

The CDR3 sequence: CASSQDLQNSYEQYF. Here the CDR3 DNA reads TGCGCCAGCAGCCAAGATCTACAGAATTCCTACGAGCAGTACTTC. The V gene is TRBV4-3, the J gene TRBJ2-7; D ambiguous. Trimming shortened V by 0 bases and J by 1 base, and 10 bases separated the two germline ends. The CDR3 has 15 residues. CDR1 LGHNA and CDR2 YSLEER come from the germline V gene.

This CDR3 reads CASSPGQGARGYTF. The DNA of the CDR3 is TGTGCCAGCAGCCCGGGACAGGGGGCGCGTGGCTACACCTTC. The chain joins TRBV7-8 to TRBJ1-2; 12 positions agree with TRBD1. From germline, CDR1 is SGHVS and CDR2 FQNEAQ. CDR3 length: 14 amino acids. V dropped 5 bases and J dropped 7; count of bases not matched to a gene: 5.

The chain carries TRBV9 and TRBJ2-7; 10 bases match TRBD1. CDR1 is SGDLS and CDR2 is YYNGEE in the germline V gene. After removal of 4 bases from V and 6 bases from J, the junction contained 7 bases not matched to a gene. This CDR3 comprises 14 residues. This CDR3 reads CASSPPGTGVEQYF. For the CDR3, the DNA is TGTGCCAGCAGCCCTCCCGGGACAGGGGTCGAGCAGTACTTC.

The chain employs TRBV30 and TRBJ1-2; 7 nucleotides align to TRBD1. The CDR3 runs to 13 residues. Trimming removed 3 bases from V and 6 bases from J; junction bases left unmatched: 7. Germline CDR1 is GTSNPN and CDR2 is SVGIG (reference sequence). CDR3 sequence (DNA): TGTGCCTGGAGATTAGGGACAGATCATGGCTACACCTTC. Its translation: CAWRLGTDHGYTF.

The V call is TRBV5-1, the J call TRBJ2-7, with 7 positions matching TRBD2. CDR3 length: 14 amino acids. The V segment lost 0 bases and the J segment 2 bases; nucleotides outside the gene matches: 2. Germline V gene data show CDR1 as SGHRS and CDR2 as YFSETQ. The CDR3 is CASSLGGGTYEQYF. CDR3 sequence (DNA): TGCGCCAGCAGCTTGGGGGGGGGAACCTACGAGCAGTACTTC.

This CDR3 reads CASSQRGNQPQHF. The DNA of the CDR3 is TGTGCCAGCAGCCAGCGGGGGAATCAGCCCCAGCATTTT. The V call is TRBV7-8, the J call TRBJ1-5, with D maybe TRBD1 (5 bases). Trimming pared 5 bases from V and 4 bases from J, leaving 9 bases between. Germline V gene lookup returns CDR1 SGHVS and CDR2 FQNEAQ. CDR3 length: 13 residues.

The genes are TRBV19 and TRBJ1-5; a weak D match, TRBD1 (6 bases). Germline lookup yields CDR1 LNHDA and CDR2 SQIVND (reference sequence). Trimming took 5 bases from V and 6 from J, leaving 11 bases between them. The CDR3 is 13 amino acids. The CDR3 DNA follows: TGTGCCAGTAGTCCACAGGGAGGTCAGCCCCAGCATTTT. Translation: CASSPQGGQPQHF.

The chain employs TRBV19 and TRBJ2-7; D gene ambiguous. CDR3 length equals 14 residues. The ends were cut back, 2 bases at V and 2 bases at J, with 10 bases in the middle. In germline, CDR1 is LNHDA, CDR2 SQIVND (reference sequence). For the CDR3, the DNA is TGTGCCAGTAGTATACGGGTCCACCCCTACGAGCAGTACTTC. Its translation: CASSIRVHPYEQYF.

The chain carries TRBV12-3 or TRBV12-4 and TRBJ1-2; no definite D call. The germline V and J ends were trimmed by 5 bases and 7 bases, with 14 bases remaining between them. The CDR3 sequence is 13 residues long. CDR3 loop: CASSRAGPLGYTF. The CDR3, as DNA: TGTGCCAGCAGTCGAGCCGGACCCCTTGGCTACACCTTC.

The gene calls are TRBV28 and TRBJ1-1; the D gene is possibly TRBD1 (5 bases). Trimming removed 4 bases at V and 4 bases at J, with 10 bases between. In germline, CDR1 is MDHEN, CDR2 SYDVKM. The CDR3 contains 13 residues. The CDR3 region is CASSWGESTEAFF. CDR3 in DNA: TGTGCCAGCAGTTGGGGGGAGAGCACTGAAGCTTTCTTT.

The chain employs TRBV25-1 and TRBJ2-5; either TRBD1 or TRBD2 may supply D (5 bases each). There are 14 residues in the CDR3. V was trimmed by 6 bases and J by 4 bases, leaving 15 bases between them. Germline V CDR1 and CDR2: MGHDK, SYGVNS. This chain's CDR3 is CASRGAPGGETQYF. For the CDR3, the DNA is TGTGCCAGCAGGGGCGCTCCTGGGGGAGAGACCCAGTACTTC.

The J gene is TRBJ1-4, the V gene TRBV5-5; 10 bases agree with TRBD1. The CDR3 contains 16 residues. V was pared by 2 bases and J by 3 bases, with 4 bases of the junction left unmatched. Germline CDR1 is SGHKS and CDR2 is YYEKEE (reference sequence). The CDR3 coding sequence is TGTGCCAGCAGCTTCGGGGACAGGGGTTCTAATGAAAAACTGTTTTTT. Translating it yields CASSFGDRGSNEKLFF.

The chain employs TRBV9 and TRBJ1-1; 7 bases line up with TRBD1. Losses at the gene ends were 5 bases for V and 7 bases for J; bases not matched to a gene: 14. This CDR3 contains 15 residues. CDR1 and CDR2 (germline): SGDLS, YYNGEE. In DNA, the CDR3 is TGTGCCAGCAGGAGGGAGGGGGCAGGACTGGGTGAAGCTTTCTTT. Protein: CASRREGAGLGEAFF.

This sequence joins TRBV4-3 and TRBJ2-1, with 11 bases lining up with TRBD2. The germline gives CDR1 LGHNA, CDR2 YSLEER. The V and J ends lost 4 bases and 6 bases, in that order; junction bases with no gene match: 5. This CDR3 has 15 amino acids. In DNA form, the CDR3 reads TGCGCCAGCAGCCCCGGACTAGCGGGTTTCAATGAGCAGTTCTTC. Translated: CASSPGLAGFNEQFF.

V is TRBV18 and J is TRBJ2-1; possible D gene TRBD1, 5 bases. Trimming pared 1 base from V and 6 bases from J, leaving 10 bases between. In germline, CDR1 is KGHSH, CDR2 LQKENI. The CDR3 totals 14 residues. Here the CDR3 DNA reads TGTGCCAGCTCACCACATGTCCAGGGCAATGAGCAGTTCTTC. Its protein product is CASSPHVQGNEQFF.